The clone carrying this T cell receptor beta chain was seen a few times. This sample also contains other DNA sequences that code for the same CDR3. This sample is part of a study of beta chain features in type 1 diabetes. Across the whole study: Similarity in age, gender and cell yields was seen between patients and healthy donors. All samples together contributed almost 110,000,000 sorted cells for examination.

Every bit of the isolated RNA underwent reverse transcription, so sequencing read expressed TCRB transcripts. Sequencing was performed with immunoSEQ multiplex PCR; in TCRdb, only in-frame clones are kept and a portion is missing. The sample has roughly 400,000 clones, around 15% seen once; the top ten hold about 0.02%. CDR1 and CDR2 from the germline V gene are SGDLS and YYNGEE. Trimming took 2 bases from V and 3 from J, leaving 11 bases between them. This CDR3 comprises 15 residues. Input material: naive CD4+ T cells from blood. This sequence was found in a woman aged 18-29 years in good health. The chain joins TRBV9 to TRBJ1-4, with D maybe TRBD1 (6 bases). CDR3 amino acids: CASSVAGQPNEKLFF. CDR3 sequence (DNA): TGTGCCAGCAGCGTGGCAGGACAGCCTAATGAAAAACTGTTTTTT.